Described below is a single T cell receptor (beta chain) sequence and its context. Data came from immunoSEQ multiplex PCR; TCRdb stores just in-frame clones and leaves some out. The sample has 45,000 to 55,000 clones; around 78% are singletons. This CDR3 is built from 14 residues. Germline V gene data show CDR1 as LGHNA and CDR2 as YSLEER. V lost 0 bases, J lost 12 bases, and 6 bases stayed unmatched. This record belongs to a study of blood T cell repertoires in COVID-19. The receptor's source is a human donor in a cohort sampled during active COVID-19. What was sequenced was peripheral blood. The chain is built from TRBV4-3 and TRBJ2-1, with TRBD2 matching 9 bases. The CDR3 is CASSQDSSGGMQFF. The DNA of the CDR3 is TGCGCCAGCAGCCAAGACTCAAGCGGGGGGATGCAGTTCTTC.